These 8 T cell receptor beta chains came from one sample sequenced in a study of blood T cell repertoires in COVID-19. Measured with immunoSEQ multiplex PCR; TCRdb has only the in-frame clones, and not every one. This repertoire shows some 220,000 clones, around 90% found once; its top ten account for 12%. The sample consisted of peripheral blood. The receptors were gathered from a woman aged 18-29 years who had recovered from COVID-19.

The chain carries TRBV6-5 and TRBJ1-5; D is perhaps TRBD1 (5 bases). CDR3 length equals 15 residues. Germline CDR1 MNHEY, CDR2 SVGAGI. V was clipped by 4 bases and J by 0 bases, with 10 bases between them. CDR3 DNA sequence: TGTGCCAGCAGTTTCACTCAGGGTAGCAATCAGCCCCAGCATTTT. Translating it yields CASSFTQGSNQPQHF.

The CDR3 bases are TGTGCCAGCTCATCCTTAGGTGGAGACGAGCAGTACTTC. As protein: CASSSLGGDEQYF. The chain couples TRBV18 to TRBJ2-7; D gene uncertain. The germline V gene has CDR1 KGHSH and CDR2 LQKENI. The CDR3 has 13 residues. V shed 5 bases and J shed 5 bases, with 13 bases lying between them. The full variable domain, its missing parts supplied by reference TRBV18 and TRBJ2-7, is NAGVMQNPRHLVRRRGQEARLRCSPMKGHSHVYWYRQLPEEGLKFMVYLQKENIIDESGMPKERFSAEFPKEGPSILRIQQVVRGDSAAYFCASSSLGGDEQYFGPGTRLTVT.

The V call is TRBV7-9, the J call TRBJ1-2, with D possibly TRBD1 on 6 matching bases. CDR3 length equals 14 residues. Trimming removed 5 bases at V and 0 bases at J, with 10 bases between. Looked up from germline, CDR1 is SEHNR and CDR2 is FQNEAQ (reference sequence). The CDR3 sequence: CASSPQGANYGYTF. The CDR3 DNA reads TGTGCCAGCAGCCCACAGGGCGCTAACTATGGCTACACCTTC.

The chain uses TRBV18 and TRBJ1-2, with D hard to call. The CDR3 covers 13 residues. CDR1 and CDR2 from the germline V gene are KGHSH and LQKENI. Trimming removed 2 bases at V and 2 bases at J, with 6 bases between. CDR3 nucleotides: TGTGCCAGCTCACCAGAACAAAACTATGGCTACACCTTC. This encodes CASSPEQNYGYTF.

V is TRBV5-1 and J is TRBJ1-4; possible D gene TRBD1, 5 bases. CDR1 SGHRS and CDR2 YFSETQ come from the germline V gene. V shed 1 base and J shed 5 bases, with 18 bases lying between them. The CDR3 covers 17 residues. The CDR3 DNA sequence: TGCGCCAGCAGCTTGAAGGGCAGGGCGCTGCCCAATGAAAAACTGTTTTTT. It encodes CASSLKGRALPNEKLFF.

This chain's CDR3 is CASTLMGSGRTEAFF. CDR3 in DNA: TGTGCCAGCACCCTAATGGGCTCCGGTCGCACTGAAGCTTTCTTT. The V call is TRBV11-2, the J call TRBJ1-1; D unresolved. The ends were cut back, 7 bases at V and 4 bases at J, with 19 bases in the middle. The CDR3 has 15 residues. Germline CDR1 and CDR2: SGHAT and FQNNGV.

The chain is built from TRBV24-1 and TRBJ1-2; D remains ambiguous. Trimming took off 3 bases at V and 3 bases at J, with 10 bases between the two ends. The length of the CDR3 is 14 residues. Germline values: CDR1 KGHDR, CDR2 SFDVKD. The chain's CDR3 is CATSDPGYDYGYTF. DNA of the CDR3: TGTGCCACCAGTGATCCGGGGTATGACTATGGCTACACCTTC.

The chain recombines TRBV4-3 with TRBJ1-5; 7 positions match TRBD1. Germline-derived CDR1 and CDR2 are LGHNA and YSLEER. Trimming removed 0 bases from V and 8 bases from J; junction bases left unmatched: 10. The CDR3 has 16 amino acids. The CDR3 reads CASSQDRQGPSEPQHF. The CDR3 DNA sequence: TGCGCCAGCAGCCAAGATCGACAGGGACCTTCGGAGCCCCAGCATTTT.